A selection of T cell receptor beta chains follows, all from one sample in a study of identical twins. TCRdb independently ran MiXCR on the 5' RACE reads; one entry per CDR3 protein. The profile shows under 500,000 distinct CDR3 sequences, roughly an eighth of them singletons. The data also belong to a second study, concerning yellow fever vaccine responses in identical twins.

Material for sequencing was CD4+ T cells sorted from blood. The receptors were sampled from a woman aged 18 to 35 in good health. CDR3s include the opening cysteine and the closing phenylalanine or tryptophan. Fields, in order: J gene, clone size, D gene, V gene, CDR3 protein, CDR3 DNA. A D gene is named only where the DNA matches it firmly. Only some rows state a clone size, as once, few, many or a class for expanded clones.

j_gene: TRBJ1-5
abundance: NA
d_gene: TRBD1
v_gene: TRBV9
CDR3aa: CASSATGGWGQPQHF
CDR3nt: TGTGCCAGCAGCGCAACAGGGGGCTGGGGTCAGCCCCAGCATTTT

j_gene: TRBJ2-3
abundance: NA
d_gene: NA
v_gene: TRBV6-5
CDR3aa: CASSAEDTQYF
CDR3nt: TGTGCCAGCAGTGCGGAAGATACGCAGTATTTT

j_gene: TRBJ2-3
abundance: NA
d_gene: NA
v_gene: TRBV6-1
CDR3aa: CASGGAGTDTQYF
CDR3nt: TGTGCCAGCGGGGGGGCCGGGACAGATACGCAGTATTTT

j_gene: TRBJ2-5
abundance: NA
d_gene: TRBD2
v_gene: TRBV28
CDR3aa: CASSPGLEGRGETQYF
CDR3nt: TGTGCCAGCAGTCCCGGACTAGAGGGTAGGGGCGAGACCCAGTACTTC

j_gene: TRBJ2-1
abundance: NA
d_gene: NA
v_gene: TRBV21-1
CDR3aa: CASSKATTSGASRGQFF
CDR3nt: TGTGCCAGCAGCAAGGCAACTACTAGCGGGGCGTCGAGAGGGCAGTTCTTC

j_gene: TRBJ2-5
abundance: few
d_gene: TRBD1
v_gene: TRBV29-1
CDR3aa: CSVPPGTGVQETQYF
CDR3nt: TGCAGCGTACCCCCCGGGACAGGAGTGCAAGAGACCCAGTACTTC

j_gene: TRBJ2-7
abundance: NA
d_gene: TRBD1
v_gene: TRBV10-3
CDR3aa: CAISAGTGVTYEQYF
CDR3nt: TGTGCCATCAGTGCAGGGACAGGAGTGACCTACGAGCAGTACTTC

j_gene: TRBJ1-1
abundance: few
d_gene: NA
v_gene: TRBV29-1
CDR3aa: CSVLGQVGTEAFF
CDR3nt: TGCAGCGTGCTTGGGCAGGTGGGGACTGAAGCTTTCTTT

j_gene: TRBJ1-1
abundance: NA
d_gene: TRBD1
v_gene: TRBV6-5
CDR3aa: CASTSGTGEAFF
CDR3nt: TGTGCCAGCACCTCCGGGACAGGTGAAGCTTTCTTT

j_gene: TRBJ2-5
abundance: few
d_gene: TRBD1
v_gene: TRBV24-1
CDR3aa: CATSAGTGQETQYF
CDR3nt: TGTGCCACCAGTGCTGGGACAGGTCAAGAGACCCAGTACTTC

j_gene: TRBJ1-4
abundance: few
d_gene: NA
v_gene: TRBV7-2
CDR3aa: CASSKKAGSYEKLFF
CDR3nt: TGTGCCAGCAGCAAAAAGGCAGGGTCGTACGAAAAACTGTTTTTT

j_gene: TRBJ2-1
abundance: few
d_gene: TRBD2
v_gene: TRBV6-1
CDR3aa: CASNKIGLAGGPEFF
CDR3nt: TGTGCCAGCAACAAAATAGGGCTAGCGGGAGGGCCGGAGTTCTTC

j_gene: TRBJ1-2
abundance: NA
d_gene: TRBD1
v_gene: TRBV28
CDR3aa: CASSERTGLGYGYTF
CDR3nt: TGTGCCAGCAGTGAAAGGACAGGGCTTGGCTATGGCTACACCTTC

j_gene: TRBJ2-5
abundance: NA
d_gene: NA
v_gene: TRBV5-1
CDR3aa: CASSREFQETQYF
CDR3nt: TGCGCCAGCAGTCGGGAATTCCAAGAGACCCAGTACTTC

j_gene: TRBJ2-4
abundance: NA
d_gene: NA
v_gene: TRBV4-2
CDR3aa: CASSQTRQDLAKNIQYF
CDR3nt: TGTGCCAGCAGCCAAACTCGACAGGACCTGGCGAAAAACATTCAGTACTTC

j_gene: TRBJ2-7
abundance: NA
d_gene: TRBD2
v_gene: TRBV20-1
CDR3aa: CSAIPYRGTSAYEQYF
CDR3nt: TGCAGTGCTATCCCATACAGGGGGACTAGCGCCTACGAGCAGTACTTC

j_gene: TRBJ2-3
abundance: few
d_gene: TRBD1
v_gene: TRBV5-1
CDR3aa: CASSLEGTGYDTQYF
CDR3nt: TGCGCCAGCAGCTTGGAGGGGACAGGGTATGATACGCAGTATTTT

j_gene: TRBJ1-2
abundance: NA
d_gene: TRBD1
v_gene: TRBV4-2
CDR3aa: CASSQEGGSNYGYTF
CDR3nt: TGTGCCAGCAGCCAAGAAGGGGGCTCTAACTATGGCTACACCTTC

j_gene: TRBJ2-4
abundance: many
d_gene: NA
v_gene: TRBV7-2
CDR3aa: CASSLEDASIQYF
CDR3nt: TGTGCCAGCAGCTTAGAGGACGCTAGCATTCAGTACTTC

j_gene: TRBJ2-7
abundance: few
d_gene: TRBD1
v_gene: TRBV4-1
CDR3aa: CASSHADRENWEQYF
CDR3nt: TGCGCCAGCAGCCACGCGGACAGGGAGAATTGGGAGCAGTACTTC

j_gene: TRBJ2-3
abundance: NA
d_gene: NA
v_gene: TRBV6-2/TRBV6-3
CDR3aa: CASSYDPARRRGGTDTQYF
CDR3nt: TGTGCCAGCAGTTACGACCCAGCCCGCAGGCGGGGCGGTACAGATACGCAGTATTTT

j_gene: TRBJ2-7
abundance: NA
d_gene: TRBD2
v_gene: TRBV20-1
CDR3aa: CSGPPSGRSEEQYF
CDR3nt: TGCAGCGGGCCCCCTAGCGGGAGGTCTGAAGAGCAGTACTTC

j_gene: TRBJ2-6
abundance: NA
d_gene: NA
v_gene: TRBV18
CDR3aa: CASSPNNRAGANVLTF
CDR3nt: TGTGCCAGCTCACCGAATAACAGGGCTGGGGCCAACGTCCTGACTTTC

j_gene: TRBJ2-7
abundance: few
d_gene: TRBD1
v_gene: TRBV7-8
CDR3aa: CASSTGQGRWEQYF
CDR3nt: TGTGCCAGCAGCACCGGACAGGGGAGATGGGAGCAGTACTTC

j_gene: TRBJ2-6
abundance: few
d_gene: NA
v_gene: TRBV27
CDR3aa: CASSLIGSGANVLTF
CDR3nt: TGTGCCAGCAGTTTAATCGGGTCTGGGGCCAACGTCCTGACTTTC

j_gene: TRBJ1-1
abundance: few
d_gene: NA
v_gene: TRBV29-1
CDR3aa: CSVTRETYTEAFF
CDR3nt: TGCAGCGTCACCCGGGAGACCTACACTGAAGCTTTCTTT

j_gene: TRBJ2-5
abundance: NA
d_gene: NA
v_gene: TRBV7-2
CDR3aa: CASSLDAGAETQYF
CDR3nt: TGTGCCAGCAGCTTAGACGCAGGGGCTGAGACCCAGTACTTC

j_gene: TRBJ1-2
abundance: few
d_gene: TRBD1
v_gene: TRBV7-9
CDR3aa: CASSSVTGLYGYTF
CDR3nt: TGTGCCAGCAGCTCTGTGACAGGGCTCTATGGCTACACCTTC

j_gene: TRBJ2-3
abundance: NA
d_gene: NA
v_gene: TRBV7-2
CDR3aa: CASSSTGPTDTQYF
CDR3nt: TGTGCCAGCAGCTCAACAGGGCCCACAGATACGCAGTATTTT

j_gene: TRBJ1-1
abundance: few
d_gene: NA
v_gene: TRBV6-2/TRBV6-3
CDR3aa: CASSYDLGVVNTEAFF
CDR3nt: TGTGCCAGCAGTTATGATCTGGGGGTAGTGAACACTGAAGCTTTCTTT

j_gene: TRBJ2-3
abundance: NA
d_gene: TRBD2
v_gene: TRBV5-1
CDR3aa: CASSYGRLAGVSDTQYF
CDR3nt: TGCGCCAGCAGCTATGGAAGACTAGCGGGAGTTTCAGATACGCAGTATTTT

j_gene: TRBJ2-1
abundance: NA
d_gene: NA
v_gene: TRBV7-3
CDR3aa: CASSLMSGSTYNEQFF
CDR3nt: TGTGCCAGCAGCTTAATGTCCGGATCAACCTACAATGAGCAGTTCTTC

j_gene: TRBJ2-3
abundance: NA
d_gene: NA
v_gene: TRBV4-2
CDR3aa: CASSQGVGGSIYTDTQYF
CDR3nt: TGTGCCAGCAGCCAAGGGGTTGGGGGGAGTATCTACACAGATACGCAGTATTTT

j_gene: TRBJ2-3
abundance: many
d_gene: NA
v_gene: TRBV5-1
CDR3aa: CASSGGDLTDTQYF
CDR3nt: TGCGCCAGCAGCGGAGGGGACCTCACAGATACGCAGTATTTT

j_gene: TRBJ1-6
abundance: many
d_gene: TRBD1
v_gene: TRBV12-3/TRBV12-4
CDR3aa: CASRSGTENSPLHF
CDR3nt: TGTGCCAGCAGGTCCGGGACAGAGAATTCACCCCTCCACTTT

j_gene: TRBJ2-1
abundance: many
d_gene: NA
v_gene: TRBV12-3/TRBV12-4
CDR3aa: CASSTLSYNEQFF
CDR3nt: TGTGCCAGCAGCACCCTCTCCTACAATGAGCAGTTCTTC

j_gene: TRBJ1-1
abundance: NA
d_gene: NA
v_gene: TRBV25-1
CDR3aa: CASRAVGDTEAFF
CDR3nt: TGTGCCAGCAGGGCAGTTGGGGACACTGAAGCTTTCTTT

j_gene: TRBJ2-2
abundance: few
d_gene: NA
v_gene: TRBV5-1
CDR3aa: CASSLTGGGATGELFF
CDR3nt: TGCGCCAGCAGCCTAACAGGAGGGGGCGCCACCGGGGAGCTGTTTTTT

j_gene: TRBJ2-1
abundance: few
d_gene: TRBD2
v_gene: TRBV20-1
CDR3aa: CSARDALAGDKYNEQFF
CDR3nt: TGCAGTGCTAGAGATGCCCTAGCGGGAGATAAGTACAATGAGCAGTTCTTC

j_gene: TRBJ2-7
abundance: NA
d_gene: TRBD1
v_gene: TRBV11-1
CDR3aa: CASSSRDRGRPLGLVYEQYF
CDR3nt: TGTGCCAGCAGCTCCCGGGACAGGGGGCGACCTTTGGGCTTGGTCTACGAGCAGTACTTC

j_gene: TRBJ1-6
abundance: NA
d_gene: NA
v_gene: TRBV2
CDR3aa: CTFSSKKGEGRIGSPLHF
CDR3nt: TGTACCTTCAGTTCTAAAAAAGGGGAGGGGAGAATTGGATCACCCCTCCACTTT

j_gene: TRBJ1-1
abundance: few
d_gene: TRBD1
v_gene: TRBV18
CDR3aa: CASSFDRVLRF
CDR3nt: TGTGCCAGCTCATTCGACAGGGTTCTAAGATTT

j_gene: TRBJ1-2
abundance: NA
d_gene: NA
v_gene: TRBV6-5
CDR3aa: CASSYSSFGYGYTF
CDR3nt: TGTGCCAGCAGTTACTCGAGTTTCGGTTACGGCTACACCTTC

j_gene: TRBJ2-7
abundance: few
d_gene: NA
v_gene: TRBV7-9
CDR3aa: CATKGASDHEQYF
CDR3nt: TGTGCCACCAAAGGGGCTAGCGACCACGAGCAGTACTTC

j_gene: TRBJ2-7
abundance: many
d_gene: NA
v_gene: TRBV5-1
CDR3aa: CASSPSLAAASYEQYF
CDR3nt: TGCGCCAGCAGCCCATCTTTGGCGGCGGCCTCCTACGAGCAGTACTTC

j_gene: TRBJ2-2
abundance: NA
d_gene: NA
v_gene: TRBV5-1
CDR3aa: CASSPQGGELFF
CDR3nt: TGCGCCAGCAGCCCTCAGGGCGGGGAGCTGTTTTTT

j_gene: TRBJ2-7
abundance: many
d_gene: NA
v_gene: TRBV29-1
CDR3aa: CSVEDRGTPDREQYF
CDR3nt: TGCAGCGTTGAAGATAGAGGAACACCCGACCGCGAGCAGTACTTC